The 22 T cell receptor beta chains below all came from one sample that was sequenced in a study of blood T cell repertoires in COVID-19. Generated by immunoSEQ multiplex PCR, the TCRdb table keeps only in-frame clones and is missing some. The sample holds 200,000 to 300,000 clones; about 86% are singletons and the top ten take over 1.1%. The sample was peripheral blood. The receptors here all came from a man older than 75 with acute or convalescent COVID-19.

The V and J genes are TRBV29-1 and TRBJ2-2, with TRBD2 matching 8 bases. The J segment lost 5 bases and the V segment lost 5 bases, leaving 13 bases of the junction unmatched. This CDR3 spans 16 amino acids. CDR1 and CDR2 from the germline V gene are SQVTM and ANQGSEA. This chain's CDR3 is CSVRSGRGRSTGELFF. The CDR3 DNA sequence: TGCAGCGTTCGAAGCGGGAGAGGGCGGAGTACCGGGGAGCTGTTTTTT.

This clone was seen just once. This CDR3 reads CASSLDRGIRTVRSYEQYF. The CDR3, as DNA: TGTGCCAGCAGCTTAGATAGGGGGATAAGGACCGTTCGATCCTACGAGCAGTACTTC. J is TRBJ2-7 and V is TRBV7-8; a weak D match, TRBD1 (6 bases). CDR3 length: 19 amino acids. CDR1 SGHVS and CDR2 FQNEAQ come from the germline V gene. Trimming cost V 1 base and J 1 base, with 23 bases left between them.

The chain combines TRBV5-1 with TRBJ2-7; possible D gene TRBD1, 7 bases. Germline assignment: CDR1 SGHRS and CDR2 YFSETQ. The CDR3 length is 13 residues. The V end was cut by 3 bases, the J end by 3 bases, with 10 bases between. The CDR3 region is CASSWRDSYEQYF. CDR3 bases: TGCGCCAGCAGCTGGAGGGACAGCTACGAGCAGTACTTC.

The chain has TRBV5-5 and TRBJ2-3, with 9 bases that match TRBD2. This CDR3 is 15 amino acids long. The J segment lost 9 bases and the V segment lost 0 bases, leaving 8 bases of the junction unmatched. The germline CDR1 and CDR2 sequences are SGHKS and YYEKEE (reference sequence). CDR3 sequence: CASSLDSGGFKTQYF. As DNA, the CDR3 is TGTGCCAGCAGCTTGGACAGCGGGGGGTTCAAAACGCAGTATTTT.

The chain has TRBV28 and TRBJ1-1; D unclear. V was pared by 6 bases and J by 5 bases, with 10 bases between. CDR1 is MDHEN and CDR2 is SYDVKM in the germline V gene. CDR3 length: 12 amino acids. DNA for the CDR3: TGTGCCAGCAGACTATGGACTACTGAAGCTTTCTTT. This translates into CASRLWTTEAFF. The whole variable domain, filled in from reference TRBV28 and TRBJ1-1, reads DVKVTQSSRYLVKRTGEKVFLECVQDMDHENMFWYRQDPGLGLRLIYFSYDVKMKEKGDIPEGYSVSREKKERFSLILESASTNQTSMYLCASRLWTTEAFFGQGTRLTVV.

The J gene is TRBJ1-5, the V gene TRBV19, with 8 bases matching TRBD1. CDR3 length equals 18 residues. The junction had 20 bases not matched to a gene; V was cut back by 5 bases and J by 8 bases. CDR1 LNHDA and CDR2 SQIVND come from the germline V gene (reference sequence). The CDR3 sequence is CASSQRDRLTQFIEPQHF. The CDR3 DNA reads TGTGCCAGTAGTCAAAGGGACAGGCTTACCCAATTCATAGAGCCCCAGCATTTT.

This chain uses TRBV12-3 or TRBV12-4 with TRBJ2-5, with D unclear. V was pared by 5 bases and J by 5 bases, with 9 bases between. The CDR3 is 12 residues long. The CDR3 protein is CASSPGLETQYF. The CDR3 nucleotides read TGTGCCAGCAGTCCCGGTTTGGAGACCCAGTACTTC.

V is TRBV19 and J is TRBJ1-4; D gene uncertain. Trimming shortened V by 3 bases and J by 6 bases, and 11 bases separated the two germline ends. The germline gives CDR1 LNHDA, CDR2 SQIVND (reference sequence). This CDR3 is built from 14 residues. CDR3 sequence (DNA): TGTGCCAGTAGTATGGACTCTTCTTATGAAAAACTGTTTTTT. It is translated as CASSMDSSYEKLFF.

The rearrangement links TRBV4-3 to TRBJ1-5; D is unclear. The V and J ends lost 0 bases and 6 bases respectively, with 9 bases between them. The CDR3 spans 14 residues. Looked up from germline, CDR1 is LGHNA and CDR2 is YSLEER. Here the CDR3 DNA reads TGCGCCAGCAGCCAAGACTTTCGGAGTCAGCCCCAGCATTTT. Its translation: CASSQDFRSQPQHF.

The rearrangement joins TRBV29-1 to TRBJ2-3; D might be TRBD1 (5 bases). V lost 6 bases, J lost 1 base, and 8 bases lay in between. CDR3 length: 12 amino acids. The germline V gene encodes CDR1 SQVTM and CDR2 ANQGSEA. CDR3 coding DNA: TGCAGCGTGGAACAGGGCACAGATACGCAGTATTTT. Protein: CSVEQGTDTQYF.

Only a few counts were recorded for this clone. The V gene is TRBV9, the J gene TRBJ1-3; 10 bases are shared with TRBD1. The germline CDR1 and CDR2 sequences are SGDLS and YYNGEE. The CDR3 length is 15 residues. With V trimmed by 6 bases and J by 4 bases, 7 bases remained unmatched. DNA for the CDR3: TGTGCCAGCAACCCGGGACAGGGGTGGGGAAACACCATATATTTT. This codes for CASNPGQGWGNTIYF. The complete variable domain, with remaining parts taken from reference TRBV9 and TRBJ1-3, reads DSGVTQTPKHLITATGQRVTLRCSPRSGDLSVYWYQQSLDQGLQFLIQYYNGEERAKGNILERFSAQQFPDLHSELNLSSLELGDSALYFCASNPGQGWGNTIYFGEGSWLTVV.

The rearrangement links TRBV10-3 to TRBJ2-3; tentatively, D is TRBD2 (6 bases). Trimming took 4 bases from V and 0 from J, leaving 11 bases between them. In germline, CDR1 is ENHRY, CDR2 SYGVKD. The CDR3 sequence is 15 residues long. The DNA for the CDR3 is TGTGCCATCAGTGCTCAGGGAGGAAGCACAGATACGCAGTATTTT. Its translation: CAISAQGGSTDTQYF.

The rearrangement joins TRBV5-6 to TRBJ1-6; 7 nucleotides align to TRBD1. From germline, CDR1 is SGHDT and CDR2 YYEEEE. J gave up 9 bases and V 0 bases, and 9 bases lay outside the gene matches. This CDR3 is 16 amino acids long. The CDR3: CASSLGLDGQASPLHF. As DNA, the CDR3 is TGTGCCAGCAGCTTGGGTTTGGACGGACAGGCTTCACCCCTCCACTTT.

The CDR3 sequence: CASSLAGSEEKLFF. Written as DNA, the CDR3 is TGCGCCAGCAGCTTGGCAGGGTCGGAGGAAAAACTGTTTTTT. The chain links TRBV5-1 to TRBJ1-4; a weak D match, TRBD1 (5 bases). The CDR3 spans 14 residues. Per the germline V gene, CDR1 is SGHRS and CDR2 is YFSETQ. V lost 0 bases, J lost 8 bases, and 11 bases lay in between. The variable domain in full, with the rest retrieved from reference TRBV5-1 and TRBJ1-4, is KAGVTQTPRYLIKTRGQQVTLSCSPISGHRSVSWYQQTPGQGLQFLFEYFSETQRNKGNFPGRFSGRQFSNSRSEMNVSTLELGDSALYLCASSLAGSEEKLFFGSGTQLSVL.

This clone was observed a single time. This chain uses TRBV5-1 with TRBJ1-1; D may be TRBD1 (6 bases). Germline loops: CDR1 SGHRS, CDR2 YFSETQ. Trimming cost V 0 bases and J 4 bases, with 16 bases left between them. The CDR3 sequence is 16 residues long. CDR3 sequence: CASSLAMGARSTEAFF. CDR3 nucleotide sequence: TGCGCCAGCAGCTTGGCCATGGGGGCGCGGAGCACTGAAGCTTTCTTT.

The rearrangement uses TRBV19 and TRBJ1-5; D is perhaps TRBD1 (6 bases). Germline V lookup: CDR1 LNHDA, CDR2 SQIVND (reference sequence). This CDR3 contains 16 residues. V lost 5 bases and J 4 bases, leaving 18 bases between the germline ends. In nucleotides, the CDR3 is TGTGCCAGTAGTCATGGAGGGGGGGGTCTGAATCAGCCCCAGCATTTT. Translated, it gives CASSHGGGGLNQPQHF. The whole variable domain, remainder taken from reference TRBV19 and TRBJ1-5, is DGGITQSPKYLFRKEGQNVTLSCEQNLNHDAMYWYRQDPGQGLRLIYYSQIVNDFQKGDIAEGYSVSREKKESFPLTVTSAQKNPTAFYLCASSHGGGGLNQPQHFGDGTRLSIL.

J is TRBJ1-3 and V is TRBV7-8, with D tentatively TRBD1 (5 bases). The CDR3 covers 17 residues. CDR1 and CDR2 from the germline V gene are SGHVS and FQNEAQ. V was cut by 2 bases and J by 0 bases, with 14 bases left in between. The CDR3 DNA reads TGTGCCAGCAGCTTATGGGGCAGGGCCGTCTCTGGAAACACCATATATTTT. Translation gives CASSLWGRAVSGNTIYF.

The J gene is TRBJ2-5, the V gene TRBV18, with 7 bases aligning to TRBD1. Germline V gene data show CDR1 as KGHSH and CDR2 as LQKENI. After removal of 3 bases from V and 0 bases from J, the junction contained 4 bases not matched to a gene. The length of the CDR3 is 15 residues. CDR3 in DNA: TGTGCCAGCTCACCTTCGACAGGGTACCAAGAGACCCAGTACTTC. Its protein is CASSPSTGYQETQYF.

The V gene is TRBV18, the J gene TRBJ2-6; possible D gene TRBD1, 6 bases. Trimming pared 3 bases from V and 0 bases from J, leaving 15 bases between. CDR1 is KGHSH, CDR2 LQKENI, per germline. CDR3 length: 18 residues. CDR3 sequence: CASSPLPTGFSGANVLTF. Here the CDR3 DNA reads TGTGCCAGCTCACCCCTACCGACAGGCTTCTCTGGGGCCAACGTCCTGACTTTC.

The chain has TRBV2 and TRBJ2-7; the match to TRBD2 covers 9 bases. Germline V gives CDR1 SNHLY, CDR2 FYNNEI. The CDR3 extends over 14 amino acids. V shed 4 bases and J 3 bases; nucleotides not matched to a gene: 4. CDR3 sequence reads: CASSAASGIYEQYF. The CDR3, as DNA: TGTGCCAGCAGTGCGGCTAGCGGGATCTACGAGCAGTACTTC.

In its sample, this clone was seen once. CDR3 loop: CASSVGAVSSYEQYF. CDR3 nucleotide sequence: TGTGCCAGCAGCGTAGGGGCCGTGAGCTCCTACGAGCAGTACTTC. This sequence joins TRBV9 and TRBJ2-7, with no clear D. Germline loops: CDR1 SGDLS, CDR2 YYNGEE. This CDR3 spans 15 amino acids. Trimming removed 0 bases from V and 0 bases from J, with 10 bases in between.

This sequence joins TRBV14 and TRBJ1-2; a weak D match, TRBD1 (5 bases). Germline V lookup: CDR1 SGHDN, CDR2 FVKESK. The CDR3 length is 13 residues. Trimming pared 3 bases from V and 4 bases from J, leaving 9 bases between. CDR3 loop: CASSQIQGYGYTF. CDR3 in DNA: TGTGCCAGCAGCCAGATCCAGGGCTATGGCTACACCTTC.